This TCR beta chain stems from a study of neurological immune-mediated disorders. Each CDR3 protein gets one entry after TCRdb re-called the 5' RACE reads with MiXCR. The sample has tens of thousands of distinct CDR3 sequences, about 12% seen once. Time point described: longitudinal time-point 2. V lost 5 bases, J lost 3 bases, and 11 bases lay in between. The CDR3 is 13 residues long. The chain has TRBV12-3 or TRBV12-4 and TRBJ2-7; possibly TRBD2 for D (6 bases). The TCR was taken from a female donor with HTLV-1-associated myelopathy (HAM/TSP). Sequences were obtained from PBMCs. CDR3: CASSTPGGYEQYF. The CDR3 region has the DNA TGTGCCAGCAGTACTCCCGGGGGCTACGAGCAGTACTTC.